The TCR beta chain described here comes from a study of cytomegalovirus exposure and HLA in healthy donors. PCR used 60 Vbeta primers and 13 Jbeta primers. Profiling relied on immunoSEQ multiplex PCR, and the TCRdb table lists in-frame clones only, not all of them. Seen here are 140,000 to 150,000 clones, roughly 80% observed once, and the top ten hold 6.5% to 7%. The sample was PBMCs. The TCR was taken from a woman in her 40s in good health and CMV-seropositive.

The CDR3 sequence is CANFEGAPTSYEQYF. The CDR3, as DNA: TGTGCCAACTTCGAGGGGGCACCCACATCCTACGAGCAGTACTTC. J is TRBJ2-7 and V is TRBV27, with 7 bases that match TRBD1. Trimming removed 10 bases from V and 1 base from J; junction bases left unmatched: 13. CDR1 and CDR2 (germline): MNHEY, SMNVEV (reference sequence). The CDR3 extends over 15 amino acids.